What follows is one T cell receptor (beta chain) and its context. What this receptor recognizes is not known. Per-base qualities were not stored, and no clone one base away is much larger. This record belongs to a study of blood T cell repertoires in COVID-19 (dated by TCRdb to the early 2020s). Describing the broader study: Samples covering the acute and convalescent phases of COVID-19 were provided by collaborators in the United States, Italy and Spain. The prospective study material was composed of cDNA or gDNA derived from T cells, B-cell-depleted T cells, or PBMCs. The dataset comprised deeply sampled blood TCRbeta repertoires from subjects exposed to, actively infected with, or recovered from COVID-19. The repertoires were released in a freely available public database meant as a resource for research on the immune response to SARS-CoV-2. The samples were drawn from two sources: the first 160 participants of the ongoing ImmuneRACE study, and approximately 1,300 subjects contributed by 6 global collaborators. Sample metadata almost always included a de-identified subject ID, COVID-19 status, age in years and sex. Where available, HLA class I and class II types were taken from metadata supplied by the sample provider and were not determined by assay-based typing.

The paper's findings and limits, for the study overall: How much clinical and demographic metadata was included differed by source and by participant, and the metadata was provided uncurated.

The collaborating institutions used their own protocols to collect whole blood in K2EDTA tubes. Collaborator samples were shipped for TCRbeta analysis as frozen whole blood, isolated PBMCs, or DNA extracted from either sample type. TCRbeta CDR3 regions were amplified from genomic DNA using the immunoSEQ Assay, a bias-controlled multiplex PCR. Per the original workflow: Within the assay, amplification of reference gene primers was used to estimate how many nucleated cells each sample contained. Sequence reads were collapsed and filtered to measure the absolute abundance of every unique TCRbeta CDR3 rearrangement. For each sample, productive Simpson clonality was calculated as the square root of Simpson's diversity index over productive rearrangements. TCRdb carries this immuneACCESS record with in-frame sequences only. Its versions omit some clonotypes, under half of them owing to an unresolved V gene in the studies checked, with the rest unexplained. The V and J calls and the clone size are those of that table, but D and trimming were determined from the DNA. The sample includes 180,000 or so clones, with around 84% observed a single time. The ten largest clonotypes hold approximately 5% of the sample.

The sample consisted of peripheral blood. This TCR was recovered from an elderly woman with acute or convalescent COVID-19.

The CDR3 reads CASSHQGGEAFF. DNA sequence: TGTGCCAGCAGCCACCAGGGGGGCGAAGCTTTCTTT. The chain is made from TRBV14 and TRBJ1-1, with 7 junctional bases fitting TRBD1. Trimmed from V: 3 bases; trimmed from J: 8 bases; junction bases lacking a gene match: 3. The germline V gene provides CDR1 SGHDN and CDR2 FVKESK. Inclusive of the bounding cysteine and phenylalanine, the CDR3 is 12 residues long. Here the CDR3 DNA is all that survives: 36 bases in frame from base 1. Reference TRBV14 and TRBJ1-1 proteins supply the regions before and after the CDR3; the full variable domain is: EAGVTQFPSHSVIEKGQTVTLRCDPISGHDNLYWYRRVMGKEIKFLLHFVKESKQDESGMPNNRFLAERTGGTYSTLKVQPAELEDSGVYFCASSHQGGEAFFGQGTRLTVV.